The table lists the clone carrying this T cell receptor beta chain with a few counts. Its target is not known. The CDR3 is made up of 14 amino acids. Germline V gene data show CDR1 as SGHRS and CDR2 as YFSETQ. V was trimmed by 0 bases and J by 3 bases, leaving 10 bases between them. This entry comes from a study of beta chain features in type 1 diabetes. Whole-study findings and limits: The naive, central memory and Treg TCRB repertoires of patients appeared to be more similar to one another than those of healthy donors.

Of the isolated RNA, all was reverse transcribed, and so the sequenced material was expressed TCRB transcripts. The method was immunoSEQ multiplex PCR; TCRdb's version includes in-frame clones alone and lacks a portion of them. The table includes about 900,000 clones, about a sixth detected once. This chain links TRBV5-1 with TRBJ2-7; a weak D match, TRBD1 (5 bases). Material: naive CD4+ T cells from blood. The source of this sequence is a woman between 18 and 29 years old in good health. CDR3 sequence reads: CASSLVGPLYEQYF. CDR3 bases: TGCGCCAGCAGCTTGGTGGGGCCCCTCTACGAGCAGTACTTC.